This T cell receptor (beta chain) derives from a study of T cells after yellow fever vaccination. 5'RACE template switching added a universal primer site and UMIs to TCR cDNA. TCRdb reprocessed the 5' RACE reads with MiXCR, giving one entry per CDR3 protein. The sample shows roughly 300,000 distinct CDR3 sequences, approximately 7% of them seen only once. The V end lost 0 bases, the J end lost 7 bases, and 16 bases lay between the germline ends. Germline CDR1 is SGDLS and CDR2 is YYNGEE. The CDR3 spans 16 residues. The chain links TRBV9 to TRBJ1-4; D unclear. The sequence was collected from a man in his late teens or twenties who received the YFV17D yellow fever vaccine. The sample consisted of PBMCs, taken 35 to 50 days after the first yellow fever vaccination. This chain's CDR3 is CASSVGFGRSREKLFF. The CDR3 bases are TGTGCCAGCAGCGTAGGGTTCGGCAGATCGCGTGAAAAACTGTTTTTT. The full variable domain, with the rest looked up from reference TRBV9 and TRBJ1-4, is DSGVTQTPKHLITATGQRVTLRCSPRSGDLSVYWYQQSLDQGLQFLIQYYNGEERAKGNILERFSAQQFPDLHSELNLSSLELGDSALYFCASSVGFGRSREKLFFGSGTQLSVL.